The 10 T cell receptor beta chains reported below all come from one sample, sequenced in a study of cytomegalovirus exposure and HLA in healthy donors. Researchers ran the PCR with 60 Vbeta and 13 Jbeta primers. Repertoires were generated with immunoSEQ multiplex PCR, while TCRdb's copy carries only in-frame clones and drops some. The sample yields about 150,000 clones, about 80% seen once. Specimen: PBMCs. Source of these receptors: a man between 25 and 39 years old in good health and CMV-seropositive.

Worth noting for this clone: The germline gene is not matched at one end of the junction; a read error may be the cause. The rearrangement links TRBV7-9 to TRBJ2-3, with D possibly TRBD2 on 5 matching bases. CDR3 length equals 16 residues. Per the germline V gene, CDR1 is SEHNR and CDR2 is FQNEAQ (reference sequence). The CDR3 DNA reads as TGTTCCAGCAGCCCTCAGTCGGGGAAGGACACAGATACGCAGTATTTT. This gives the protein CSSSPQSGKDTDTQYF.

This chain uses TRBV2 with TRBJ2-2; TRBD2 matches at 11 bases. Losses at the gene ends were 6 bases for V and 4 bases for J; bases not matched to a gene: 7. CDR1 is SNHLY and CDR2 is FYNNEI in the germline V gene. The CDR3 contains 16 residues. The CDR3: CASSRNSGRATGELFF. DNA of the CDR3: TGTGCCAGCAGCCGAAATAGCGGGAGGGCCACCGGGGAGCTGTTTTTT.

This chain links TRBV4-3 with TRBJ1-1; no definite D call. This CDR3 region has 15 residues. Germline values: CDR1 LGHNA, CDR2 YSLEER. V lost 4 bases and J lost 4, with 16 bases in between. CDR3 amino acids: CASSPGGGRVTEAFF. The CDR3 region has the DNA TGCGCCAGCAGCCCCGGCGGAGGGCGGGTCACTGAAGCTTTCTTT.

The chain uses TRBV11-2 and TRBJ2-7; 10 bases are a match to TRBD2. V lost 6 bases and J lost 3; bases outside the gene matches: 5. The CDR3 extends over 14 amino acids. Germline lookup yields CDR1 SGHAT and CDR2 FQNNGV. This chain's CDR3 is CASRGLAENYEQYF. CDR3 sequence (DNA): TGTGCCAGCAGAGGACTAGCGGAGAACTACGAGCAGTACTTC.

The CDR3: CASSLAGRGFDKNIQYF. As DNA, the CDR3 is TGTGCCAGCAGCTTGGCGGGCAGGGGGTTCGACAAAAACATTCAGTACTTC. The V and J genes are TRBV5-4 and TRBJ2-4, with 7 bases aligning to TRBD1. The V gene's germline CDR1 is SGHNT and CDR2 YYREEE (reference sequence). J gave up 3 bases and V 0 bases, and 9 bases lay outside the gene matches. The CDR3 spans 17 residues.

The V and J genes are TRBV6-1 and TRBJ2-7, with 7 nucleotides matching TRBD1. The CDR3 is 18 amino acids. CDR1 and CDR2 from the germline V gene are MNHNS and SASEGT. J lost 5 bases, V lost 4 bases, and 20 bases had no gene match. DNA of the CDR3: TGTGCCAGCAGTGCCCTACGACAGGGTCGGACCTCAACCCACGAGCAGTACTTC. Translated: CASSALRQGRTSTHEQYF.

The gene calls are TRBV5-6 and TRBJ2-5, with 9 bases that match TRBD1. CDR1 and CDR2 (germline): SGHDT, YYEEEE. V was clipped by 4 bases and J by 5 bases; unmatched bases: 12. This CDR3 is 16 amino acids long. CDR3 nucleotide sequence: TGTGCCAGCAGCCGGGGAGGTGGGACAGGGCCGGAGACCCAGTACTTC. This codes for CASSRGGGTGPETQYF.

The rearrangement links TRBV7-9 to TRBJ1-3, with TRBD1 matching over 12 bases. The CDR3 has 17 residues. V gave up 5 bases and J gave up 2 bases; unmatched junction bases: 7. The germline V gene has CDR1 SEHNR and CDR2 FQNEAQ (reference sequence). In DNA form, the CDR3 reads TGTGCCAGCAGCACTGGGACAGGGGGCGCGGCTGGAAACACCATATATTTT. Protein product: CASSTGTGGAAGNTIYF.

The gene calls are TRBV10-3 and TRBJ1-2; TRBD1 matches 10 bases. The CDR3 has 13 amino acids. Losses at the gene ends were 3 bases for V and 6 bases for J; bases not matched to a gene: 1. CDR1 ENHRY and CDR2 SYGVKD come from the germline V gene. The CDR3 sequence is CAISDGTGDGYTF. CDR3 DNA: TGTGCCATCAGTGATGGGACAGGGGATGGCTACACCTTC.

The V gene is TRBV7-6, the J gene TRBJ1-5; TRBD1 is a possible D gene (5 bases). The length of the CDR3 is 14 residues. V lost 3 bases and J 6 bases, leaving 12 bases between the germline ends. Germline V CDR1 and CDR2: SGHVS, FNYEAQ. Here the CDR3 DNA reads TGTGCCAGCAGCTTTGGAGGGGAGGGTCAGCCCCAGCATTTT. Protein sequence: CASSFGGEGQPQHF.